Shown below are 27 T cell receptor beta chains from a single sample sequenced in a study of STAT3 mutations in large granular lymphocyte leukemia. The study's findings and limits: At least one immunodominant TCR beta clonotype appeared in every T-cell large granular lymphocyte leukemia patient.

The antigens of these receptors remain unknown. The method was immunoSEQ multiplex PCR; TCRdb's version includes in-frame clones alone and lacks a portion of them. The sample holds about 12,000 clones, 65% to 85% seen once. The specimen sequenced was peripheral blood mononuclear cells. These receptors were taken from a man aged 55 to 70 with T-cell large granular lymphocyte leukemia. Some clones in this sample may be carry-over from other donors' samples.

The chain has TRBV12-5 and TRBJ1-3; the D is unclear. Germline-derived CDR1 and CDR2 are LGHNT and FRNRAP. This CDR3 contains 14 residues. The V and J ends lost 0 bases and 2 bases respectively, with 5 bases between them. The CDR3 protein is CASGLVSAGNTIYF. In DNA form, the CDR3 reads TGTGCTAGTGGTTTGGTATCGGCTGGAAACACCATATATTTT.

The chain links TRBV7-8 to TRBJ2-3; D gene uncertain. Trimming shortened V by 1 base and J by 4 bases, and 9 bases separated the two germline ends. Germline CDR1 SGHVS, CDR2 FQNEAQ. CDR3 length: 14 residues. This chain's CDR3 is CASSLEGRADTQYF. Written as DNA, the CDR3 is TGTGCCAGCAGCTTAGAAGGACGAGCAGATACGCAGTATTTT.

This chain uses TRBV27 with TRBJ1-5; D call uncertain. The V end lost 3 bases, the J end lost 0 bases, and 9 bases lay between the germline ends. The CDR3 runs to 15 residues. Germline V gene lookup returns CDR1 MNHEY and CDR2 SMNVEV (reference sequence). The CDR3 bases are TGTGCCAGCAGTTTGACACCCTATAGCAATCAGCCCCAGCATTTT. It encodes CASSLTPYSNQPQHF.

V and J are TRBV5-1 and TRBJ2-1; 10 bases line up with TRBD2. The CDR3 is made up of 14 amino acids. The trim removed 2 bases at V and 7 bases at J, leaving 3 bases unmatched. CDR1 is SGHRS, CDR2 YFSETQ, per germline. CDR3 in DNA: TGCGCCAGCAGCTTTCTAGCGGGAGAGAATGAGCAGTTCTTC. Amino acid sequence: CASSFLAGENEQFF.

This chain connects TRBV10-3 to TRBJ2-7; D may be TRBD2 (6 bases). With 6 bases removed from V and 0 bases from J, the gap between germline ends came to 12 bases. Per the germline V gene, CDR1 is ENHRY and CDR2 is SYGVKD. This CDR3 has 14 residues. CDR3 region: CAIRSLALSYEQYF. CDR3 DNA sequence: TGTGCCATCAGATCCCTAGCGCTCTCCTACGAGCAGTACTTC.

The chain carries TRBV27 and TRBJ2-2; the match to TRBD2 covers 8 bases. Germline loops: CDR1 MNHEY, CDR2 SMNVEV (reference sequence). The ends lost 1 base at V and 6 bases at J; junction bases unmatched: 7. The CDR3 is 16 amino acids. The CDR3 DNA follows: TGTGCCAGCAGTTTATTGGGACTAGGCATTCCCGGGGAGCTGTTTTTT. Translation gives CASSLLGLGIPGELFF.

The chain combines TRBV19 with TRBJ2-1; D is ambiguous. The CDR3 is made up of 14 amino acids. From germline, CDR1 is LNHDA and CDR2 SQIVND (reference sequence). The V end was cut by 6 bases, the J end by 4 bases, with 13 bases between. The CDR3 region is CASSIGGAYNEQFF. DNA for the CDR3: TGTGCCAGTAGCATCGGCGGAGCATACAATGAGCAGTTCTTC.

V usage is TRBV4-3 and J usage is TRBJ1-2; D not certain. The CDR3 extends over 14 amino acids. In germline, CDR1 is LGHNA, CDR2 YSLEER. Trimming took off 1 base at V and 4 bases at J, with 10 bases between the two ends. The CDR3 is CASSQVTGLYGYTF. In DNA, the CDR3 is TGCGCCAGCAGCCAAGTAACGGGTCTCTATGGCTACACCTTC.

This clone was seen only once. This rearrangement joins TRBV29-1 to TRBJ2-5; D is ambiguous. The CDR3 has 13 residues. Germline CDR1 SQVTM, CDR2 ANQGSEA. The ends were cut back, 2 bases at V and 4 bases at J, with 11 bases in the middle. The CDR3 reads CSVEKTKRETQYF. In DNA form, the CDR3 reads TGCAGCGTTGAAAAAACGAAACGAGAGACCCAGTACTTC.

J is TRBJ2-3 and V is TRBV19; 8 nucleotides align to TRBD2. Trimming removed 7 bases from V and 3 bases from J; junction bases left unmatched: 9. Germline V lookup: CDR1 LNHDA, CDR2 SQIVND (reference sequence). The length of the CDR3 is 15 residues. CDR3 DNA sequence: TGTGCCAGTACCCACGGGGGGGCCGGTACAGATACGCAGTATTTT. Residues: CASTHGGAGTDTQYF.

The sample holds a few counts of this clone. CDR3 loop: CASSSRTGGGEKLFF. The CDR3 DNA follows: TGTGCCAGCTCATCCCGGACAGGGGGAGGCGAAAAACTGTTTTTT. The gene calls are TRBV18 and TRBJ1-4; 10 nucleotides agree with TRBD1. This CDR3 has 15 residues. With V trimmed by 5 bases and J by 8 bases, 8 bases remained unmatched. Germline V gene sequence: CDR1 KGHSH, CDR2 LQKENI.

CDR3 bases: TGTGCCAGCAGCCAATTTCTCCTAGCGGACAATGAGCAGTTCTTC. It yields the protein CASSQFLLADNEQFF. The chain links TRBV14 to TRBJ2-1; 7 bases align to TRBD2. The junction had 6 bases not matched to a gene; V was cut back by 2 bases and J by 5 bases. CDR1 and CDR2 (germline): SGHDN, FVKESK. The length of the CDR3 is 15 residues.

This chain links TRBV11-2 with TRBJ2-5, with D hard to call. The V end was cut by 6 bases, the J end by 5 bases, with 19 bases between. The CDR3 is 15 residues long. Germline assignment: CDR1 SGHAT and CDR2 FQNNGV. CDR3: CASRAPGLLRETQYF. In DNA, the CDR3 is TGTGCCAGCAGGGCCCCCGGGCTGTTACGCGAGACCCAGTACTTC.

The chain employs TRBV18 and TRBJ2-7, with 9 positions matching TRBD1. Germline loops: CDR1 KGHSH, CDR2 LQKENI. Trimming cost V 3 bases and J 5 bases; bases outside gene matches: 5. CDR3 length: 14 amino acids. CDR3 amino acids: CASSPPRDRDEQYF. The CDR3 region has the DNA TGTGCCAGCTCACCCCCCCGGGACAGGGACGAGCAGTACTTC.

V usage is TRBV5-1 and J usage is TRBJ2-2; 8 bases are a match to TRBD2. The trim removed 1 base at V and 7 bases at J, leaving 6 bases unmatched. CDR1 is SGHRS and CDR2 is YFSETQ in the germline V gene. The CDR3 has 15 residues. CDR3 sequence: CASSLTGGPDGELFF. The CDR3 nucleotides are TGCGCCAGCAGCTTGACGGGAGGGCCGGACGGGGAGCTGTTTTTT.

This clone was observed a few times. The chain is built from TRBV19 and TRBJ2-3, with D hard to call. V was shortened by 1 base and J by 0 bases, with 5 bases between the two germline ends. The V gene's germline CDR1 is LNHDA and CDR2 SQIVND (reference sequence). This CDR3 spans 14 amino acids. The CDR3 bases are TGTGCCAGTAGTATAGTTGCCAGCACAGATACGCAGTATTTT. Translated, it gives CASSIVASTDTQYF.

The chain has TRBV6-1 and TRBJ1-1; weak D call: TRBD1 (5 bases). Trimming stripped 4 bases from V and 4 bases from J, with 13 bases between. Germline CDR1 is MNHNS and CDR2 is SASEGT. This CDR3 has 14 amino acids. CDR3 in DNA: TGTGCCAGCAGTGTGGGGGGGGAGGGCACTGAAGCTTTCTTT. Translated, it gives CASSVGGEGTEAFF.

The CDR3 sequence is CAWSLSLEQYF. CDR3 in DNA: TGTGCCTGGAGCCTCTCCCTCGAGCAGTACTTC. V and J are TRBV30 and TRBJ2-7; D ambiguous. V was pared by 3 bases and J by 6 bases, with 9 bases between. The length of the CDR3 is 11 residues. Looked up from germline, CDR1 is GTSNPN and CDR2 is SVGIG (reference sequence).

This clone was detected once. V is TRBV27 and J is TRBJ2-3; 7 bases map to TRBD1. The CDR3 runs 15 residues. In germline, CDR1 is MNHEY, CDR2 SMNVEV (reference sequence). After removal of 7 bases from V and 0 bases from J, the junction contained 7 bases not matched to a gene. CDR3 DNA sequence: TGTGCCAGCACCCGACAGGGAACAAGCACAGATACGCAGTATTTT. This codes for CASTRQGTSTDTQYF.

The chain employs TRBV2 and TRBJ1-3, with D unresolved. CDR1 and CDR2 from the germline V gene are SNHLY and FYNNEI. Trimming removed 4 bases at V and 2 bases at J, with 6 bases between. The CDR3 runs 13 residues. CDR3 sequence: CASSVSAGNTIYF. The DNA for the CDR3 is TGTGCCAGCAGTGTATCGGCTGGAAACACCATATATTTT.

The J gene is TRBJ2-7, the V gene TRBV12-5, with TRBD2 identical over 7 bases. V was clipped by 7 bases and J by 3 bases; unmatched bases: 6. The V gene's germline CDR1 is LGHNT and CDR2 FRNRAP. The CDR3 is 13 amino acids. The CDR3 here is CASAPGRLYEQYF. Here the CDR3 DNA reads TGTGCTAGTGCCCCCGGGAGGCTCTACGAGCAGTACTTC. Full variable domain (missing parts from reference TRBV12-5 and TRBJ2-7): DARVTQTPRHKVTEMGQEVTMRCQPILGHNTVFWYRQTMMQGLELLAYFRNRAPLDDSGMPKDRFSAEMPDATLATLKIQPSEPRDSAVYFCASAPGRLYEQYFGPGTRLTVT.

The chain recombines TRBV5-1 with TRBJ1-5; D is possibly TRBD1 (5 bases). V was clipped by 1 base and J by 3 bases, with 8 bases between them. The CDR3 length is 14 residues. Germline V CDR1 and CDR2: SGHRS, YFSETQ. The CDR3 coding sequence is TGCGCCAGCAGCTTGATGGGGCCCAATCAGCCCCAGCATTTT. Residues: CASSLMGPNQPQHF.

The chain recombines TRBV5-6 with TRBJ2-7; D unclear. Trimming stripped 2 bases from V and 5 bases from J, with 8 bases between. Germline CDR1 is SGHDT and CDR2 is YYEEEE. The CDR3 extends over 12 amino acids. CDR3 in DNA: TGTGCCAGCAGCTTTAGGATAAACGAGCAGTACTTC. Residues: CASSFRINEQYF.

The J gene is TRBJ2-3, the V gene TRBV4-1; 9 nucleotides line up with TRBD2. The trim removed 1 base at V and 6 bases at J, leaving 11 bases unmatched. There are 17 residues in the CDR3. From germline, CDR1 is MGHRA and CDR2 YSYEKL. The CDR3, as DNA: TGCGCCAGCAGCCAAGTCTCCAGGCGGGAGGGTGGGGATACGCAGTATTTT. Protein: CASSQVSRREGGDTQYF.

The chain couples TRBV30 to TRBJ2-7; D is unclear. The CDR3 consists of 13 residues. Germline V lookup: CDR1 GTSNPN, CDR2 SVGIG (reference sequence). Trimming removed 3 bases at V and 2 bases at J, with 11 bases between. CDR3 protein: CAWRVGWAYEQYF. CDR3 in DNA: TGTGCCTGGAGGGTTGGGTGGGCCTACGAGCAGTACTTC.

This chain uses TRBV27 with TRBJ1-2, with D hard to call. CDR3 size: 15 residues. Trimming pared 0 bases from V and 6 bases from J, leaving 14 bases between. Germline V lookup: CDR1 MNHEY, CDR2 SMNVEV (reference sequence). CDR3 amino acids: CASSLSAPPRDGYTF. The CDR3 nucleotides are TGTGCCAGCAGTTTATCGGCCCCACCAAGGGATGGCTACACCTTC.

This chain connects TRBV29-1 to TRBJ2-1, with 7 positions matching TRBD2. The trim removed 6 bases at V and 0 bases at J, leaving 11 bases unmatched. This CDR3 is built from 16 residues. Germline V gives CDR1 SQVTM, CDR2 ANQGSEA. CDR3 protein: CSVGGGFQSSYNEQFF. The CDR3 nucleotides are TGCAGCGTGGGGGGAGGGTTCCAAAGCTCCTACAATGAGCAGTTCTTC.